The text below deals with one TCR beta chain. Antigen: not known. The ends were cut back, 5 bases at V and 7 bases at J, with 15 bases in the middle. CDR3 length: 13 amino acids. CDR1 is SEHNR and CDR2 is FQNEAQ in the germline V gene (reference sequence). The data belong to a study of T cell repertoires in cytomegalovirus infection. TCRdb used MiXCR to reprocess the reads, holding one entry per CDR3 protein. Here the sample spans a few hundred thousand distinct CDR3 sequences, approximately 40% being singletons. The specimen comprised cultured PBMCs, sampled from culture after CMV antigen stimulation. This chain links TRBV7-9 with TRBJ2-7; TRBD2 might be the D (5 bases). The TCR originated in a human donor in good health (CMV status not recorded). Some clones in this sample may be carry-over from other donors' samples. CDR3 nucleotide sequence: TGTGCCAGCAGCCAGGACTCGGTTTGGGAGCAGTACTTC. This codes for CASSQDSVWEQYF.